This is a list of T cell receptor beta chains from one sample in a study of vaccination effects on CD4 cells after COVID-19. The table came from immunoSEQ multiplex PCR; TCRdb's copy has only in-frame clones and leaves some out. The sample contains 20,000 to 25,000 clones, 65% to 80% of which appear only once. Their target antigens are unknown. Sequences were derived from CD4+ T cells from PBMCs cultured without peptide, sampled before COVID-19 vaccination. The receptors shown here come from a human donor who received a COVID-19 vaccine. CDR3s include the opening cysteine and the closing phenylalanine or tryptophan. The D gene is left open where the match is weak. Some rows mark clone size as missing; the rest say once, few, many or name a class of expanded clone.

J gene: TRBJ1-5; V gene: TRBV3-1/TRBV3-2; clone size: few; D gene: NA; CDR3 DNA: TGTGCCAGCAGCCAAGACCAGGGGTGGGGGCCCCAGCATTTT; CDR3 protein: CASSQDQGWGPQHF
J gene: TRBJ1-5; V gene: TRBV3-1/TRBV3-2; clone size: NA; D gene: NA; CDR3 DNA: TGTGCCAGCAGCCAAGGGGTGAATAGCAATCAGCCCCAGCATTTT; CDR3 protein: CASSQGVNSNQPQHF
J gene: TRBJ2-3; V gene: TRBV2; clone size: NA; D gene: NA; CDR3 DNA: TGTGCCAGCAGTGCCCAAGTGAGCACAGATACGCAGTATTTT; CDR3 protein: CASSAQVSTDTQYF
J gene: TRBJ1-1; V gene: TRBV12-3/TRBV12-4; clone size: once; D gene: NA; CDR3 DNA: TGTGCCAGCAGCCCGGGGGGTGGCACTGAAGCTTTCTTT; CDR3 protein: CASSPGGGTEAFF
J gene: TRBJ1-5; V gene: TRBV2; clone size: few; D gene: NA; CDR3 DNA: TGTGCCAGCAGTGTGGGTTGGGGTCAGCCCCAGCATTTT; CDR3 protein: CASSVGWGQPQHF
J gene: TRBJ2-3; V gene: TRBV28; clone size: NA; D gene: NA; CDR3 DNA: TGTGCCAGCAGTTCTCCAGGGTTCACAGATACGCAGTATTTT; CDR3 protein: CASSSPGFTDTQYF
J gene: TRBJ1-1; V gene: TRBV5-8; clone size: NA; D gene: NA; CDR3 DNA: TGTGCCAGCAGCTTTCCTTATGCGGGGAAAGCTTTCTTT; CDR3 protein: CASSFPYAGKAFF
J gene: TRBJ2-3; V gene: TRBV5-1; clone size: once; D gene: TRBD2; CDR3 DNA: TGCGCCAGCAGTTCGACTAGCGGGAGTGGAGATACGCAGTATTTT; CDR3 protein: CASSSTSGSGDTQYF
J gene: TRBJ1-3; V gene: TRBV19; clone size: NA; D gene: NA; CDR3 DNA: TGTGCCAGTAGTAGGAAGGGCTACTCTGGAAACACCATATATTTT; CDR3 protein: CASSRKGYSGNTIYF
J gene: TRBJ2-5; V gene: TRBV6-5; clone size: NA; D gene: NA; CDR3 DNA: TGTGCCAGCTCGAGACAGTACCAAGAGACCCAGTACTTC; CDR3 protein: CASSRQYQETQYF
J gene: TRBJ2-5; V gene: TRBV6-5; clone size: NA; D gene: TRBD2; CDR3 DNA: TGTGCCAGCAGTTACATGCGGGAGTCCTCCCAGTACTTC; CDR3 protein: CASSYMRESSQYF
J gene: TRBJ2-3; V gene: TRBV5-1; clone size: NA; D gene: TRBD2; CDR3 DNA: TGCGCCAGCAGCTTGGCTATCGTCCGGACTAGCGCCACAGATACGCAGTATTTT; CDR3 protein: CASSLAIVRTSATDTQYF
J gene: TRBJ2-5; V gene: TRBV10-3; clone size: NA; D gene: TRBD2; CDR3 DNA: TGTGCCATCAGACCGACTAGCGGGAGTGAAGAGACCCAGTACTTC; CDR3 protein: CAIRPTSGSEETQYF
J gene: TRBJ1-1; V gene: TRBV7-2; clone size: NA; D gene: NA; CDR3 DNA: TGTGCCAGCAGCTTAGGGCAGGGCGAAGCTTTCTTT; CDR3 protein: CASSLGQGEAFF
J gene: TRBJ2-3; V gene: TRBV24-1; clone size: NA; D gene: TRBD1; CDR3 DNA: TGTGCCACCAGTGACCCCGGGACAGGCGCAGATACGCAGTATTTT; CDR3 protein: CATSDPGTGADTQYF
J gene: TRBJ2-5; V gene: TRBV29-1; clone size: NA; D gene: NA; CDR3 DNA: TGCAGCGTTGTTATCAGGGTCGGGGAGACCCAGTACTTC; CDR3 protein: CSVVIRVGETQYF
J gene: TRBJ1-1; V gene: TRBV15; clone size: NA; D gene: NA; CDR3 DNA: TGTGCCACCAGCAGAGTAGGGGGGGCGCGGGGCACTGAAGCTTTCTTT; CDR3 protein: CATSRVGGARGTEAFF
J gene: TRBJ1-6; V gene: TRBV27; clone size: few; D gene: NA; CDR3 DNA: TGTGCCAGCAGTCGGGACGGGAATAATTCACCCCTCCACTTT; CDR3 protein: CASSRDGNNSPLHF
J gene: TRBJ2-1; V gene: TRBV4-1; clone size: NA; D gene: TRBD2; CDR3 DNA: TGCGCCAGCAGCCAAGTTGCGGGAGTCGGTAATGAGCAGTTCTTC; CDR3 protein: CASSQVAGVGNEQFF
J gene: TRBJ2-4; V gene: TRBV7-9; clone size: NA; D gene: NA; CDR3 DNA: TGTGCCAGCAGCTTAGCTGGGGTAGCCAAAAACATTCAGTACTTC; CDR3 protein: CASSLAGVAKNIQYF
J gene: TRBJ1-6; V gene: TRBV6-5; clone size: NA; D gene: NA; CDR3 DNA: TGTGCCAGCAGTTACTCCGGGACGGATAATTCACCCCTCCACTTT; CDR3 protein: CASSYSGTDNSPLHF
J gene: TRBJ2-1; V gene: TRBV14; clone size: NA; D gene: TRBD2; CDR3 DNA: TGTGCCAGCAGCCCAGAAGGGACTAGCGGGAGGGGTGAGCAGTTCTTC; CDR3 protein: CASSPEGTSGRGEQFF
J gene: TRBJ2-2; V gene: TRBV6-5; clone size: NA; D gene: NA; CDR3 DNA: TGTGCCAGCAGGGGACGGAACACCGGGGAGCTGTTTTTT; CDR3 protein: CASRGRNTGELFF
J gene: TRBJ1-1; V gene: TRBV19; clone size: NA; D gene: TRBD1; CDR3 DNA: TGTGCCAGTAGAACAGGGGGCGGTTGGGACACTGAAGCTTTCTTT; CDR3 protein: CASRTGGGWDTEAFF
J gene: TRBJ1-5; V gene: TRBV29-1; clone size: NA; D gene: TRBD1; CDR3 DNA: TGCAGCGTCGCCATCGGGACAGGGGATCAGCCCCAGCATTTT; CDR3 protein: CSVAIGTGDQPQHF
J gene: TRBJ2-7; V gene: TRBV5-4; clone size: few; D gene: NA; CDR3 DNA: TGTGCCAGCAGCGGGGCGGTGGCAGGGCGGGAGCAGTACTTC; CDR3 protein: CASSGAVAGREQYF
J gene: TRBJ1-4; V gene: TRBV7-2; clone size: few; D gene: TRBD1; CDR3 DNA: TGTGCCAGCAGCTTAGTTGGAGGGGGCGCTTCTAATGAAAAACTGTTTTTT; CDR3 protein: CASSLVGGGASNEKLFF
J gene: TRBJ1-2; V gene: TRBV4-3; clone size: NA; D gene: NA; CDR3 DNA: TGCGCCAGCAGCCAGGACAGAACCAATTATGGCTACACCTTC; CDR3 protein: CASSQDRTNYGYTF
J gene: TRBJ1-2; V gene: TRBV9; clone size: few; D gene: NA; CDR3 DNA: TGTGCCAGCAGCGTAGGTCCCGGACAGCAGGGCTACACCTTC; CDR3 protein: CASSVGPGQQGYTF
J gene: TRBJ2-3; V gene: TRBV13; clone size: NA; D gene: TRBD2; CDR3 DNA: TGTGCCAGCAGCCCTTGGCTAGCGGGGGGTCCAGATACGCAGTATTTT; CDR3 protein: CASSPWLAGGPDTQYF
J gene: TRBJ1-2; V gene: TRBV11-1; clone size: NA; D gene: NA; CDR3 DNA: TGTGCCAGCAGCTTAACCCACAGGGATGGCTACACCTTC; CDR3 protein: CASSLTHRDGYTF
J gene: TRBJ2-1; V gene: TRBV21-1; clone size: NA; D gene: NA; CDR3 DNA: TGTGCCAGCACCCGAAGGGGGTTAAGGAATGAGCAGTTCTTC; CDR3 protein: CASTRRGLRNEQFF
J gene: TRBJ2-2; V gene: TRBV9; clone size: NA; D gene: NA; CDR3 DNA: TGTGCCAGCAGCGTAGGTAGGGAAAACGGGGAGCTGTTTTTT; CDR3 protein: CASSVGRENGELFF
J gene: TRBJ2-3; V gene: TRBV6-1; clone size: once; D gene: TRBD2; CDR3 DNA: TGTGCCAGCAGTGAACGGCAGCGGGGGGCCCAAGATACGCAGTATTTT; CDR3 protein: CASSERQRGAQDTQYF
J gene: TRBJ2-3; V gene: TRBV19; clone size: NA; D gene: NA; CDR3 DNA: TGTGCCAGTAGTATAGGCGTTTCACCACAAACCGATACGCAGTATTTT; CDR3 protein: CASSIGVSPQTDTQYF
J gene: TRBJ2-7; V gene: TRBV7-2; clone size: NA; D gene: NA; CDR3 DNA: TGTGCCAGCAGCTTCAACAGGGCCCTGGGGGAGCAGTACTTC; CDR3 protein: CASSFNRALGEQYF
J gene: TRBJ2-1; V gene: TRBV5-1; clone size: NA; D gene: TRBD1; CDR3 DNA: TGCGCCAGCAGCCAGCAGGGGGTACGGAATGAGCAGTTCTTC; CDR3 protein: CASSQQGVRNEQFF
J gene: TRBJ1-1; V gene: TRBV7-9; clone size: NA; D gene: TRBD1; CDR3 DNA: TGTGCCAGCAGCCCCGTGGACAGGGGGAAGACGAACACTGAAGCTTTCTTT; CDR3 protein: CASSPVDRGKTNTEAFF
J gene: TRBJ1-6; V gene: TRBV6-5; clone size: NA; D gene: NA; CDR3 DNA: TGTGCCAGCAGTAGGGGGACTGAATATAATTCACCCCTCCACTTT; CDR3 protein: CASSRGTEYNSPLHF
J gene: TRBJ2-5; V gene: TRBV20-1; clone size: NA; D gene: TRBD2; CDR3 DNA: TGCAGTGCTAGTAGGCCGGGGGGGCGTCAGACCCAGTACTTC; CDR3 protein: CSASRPGGRQTQYF
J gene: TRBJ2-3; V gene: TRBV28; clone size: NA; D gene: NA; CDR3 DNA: TGTGCCAGCAGTTTGGGGGGGCCAGATACGCAGTATTTT; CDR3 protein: CASSLGGPDTQYF
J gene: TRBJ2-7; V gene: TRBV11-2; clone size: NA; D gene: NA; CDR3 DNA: TGTGCCAGCAGCTCACTAGGGGGTTACGAGCAGTACTTC; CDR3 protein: CASSSLGGYEQYF
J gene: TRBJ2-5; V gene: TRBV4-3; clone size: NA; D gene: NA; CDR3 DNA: TGCGCCAGCAGTATGACGGCTTGGGAACGTTGGGAGACCCAGTACTTC; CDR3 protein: CASSMTAWERWETQYF
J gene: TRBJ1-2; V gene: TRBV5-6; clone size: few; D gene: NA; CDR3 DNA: TGTGCCAGCAGCTTGCCGGGAGTGGGGGATTCTCGCTACACCTTC; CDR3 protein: CASSLPGVGDSRYTF
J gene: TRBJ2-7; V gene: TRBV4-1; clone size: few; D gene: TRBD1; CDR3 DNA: TGCGCCAGCAGCTACCGGGACAGGGGATCCTACGAGCAGTACTTC; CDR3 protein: CASSYRDRGSYEQYF
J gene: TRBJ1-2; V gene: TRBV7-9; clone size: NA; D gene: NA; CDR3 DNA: TGTGCCAGCAGCTTAGGGGGGGCCCGGGTTGGCTACACCTTC; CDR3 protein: CASSLGGARVGYTF
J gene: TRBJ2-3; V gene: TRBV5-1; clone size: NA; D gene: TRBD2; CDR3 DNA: TGCGCCAGCAGCCACCCTAGCGGGGGGTCTCCTAGCACAGATACGCAGTATTTT; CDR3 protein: CASSHPSGGSPSTDTQYF
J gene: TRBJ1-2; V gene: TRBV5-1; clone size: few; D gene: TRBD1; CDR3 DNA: TGCGCCAGCAGCCCGATGGGGACAGGGAATTATGGCTACACCTTC; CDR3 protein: CASSPMGTGNYGYTF
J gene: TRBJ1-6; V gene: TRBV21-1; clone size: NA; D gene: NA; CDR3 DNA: TGTGCCAGCAGCAAGCTCCCCACGGGGTCACCCCTCCACTTT; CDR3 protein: CASSKLPTGSPLHF
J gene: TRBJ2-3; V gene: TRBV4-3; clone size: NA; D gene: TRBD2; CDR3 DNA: TGCGCCAGCAGCCAAACGGGACGGGGGGGCAAAGATACGCAGTATTTT; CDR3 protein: CASSQTGRGGKDTQYF
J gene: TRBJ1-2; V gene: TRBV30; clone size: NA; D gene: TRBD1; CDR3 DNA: TGTGCCTGGAGGGCCCCCGGGCAGGGGGCGAGTGGCTACACCTTC; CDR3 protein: CAWRAPGQGASGYTF
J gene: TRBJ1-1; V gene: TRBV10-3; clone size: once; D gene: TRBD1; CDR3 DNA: TGTGCCATCGGACAGGAGAGGAACACTGAAGCTTTCTTT; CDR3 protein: CAIGQERNTEAFF
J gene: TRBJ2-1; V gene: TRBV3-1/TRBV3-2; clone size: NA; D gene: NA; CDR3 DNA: TGTGCCAGCAGTCTCCAGGGTGGCAATGAGCAGTTCTTC; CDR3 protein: CASSLQGGNEQFF
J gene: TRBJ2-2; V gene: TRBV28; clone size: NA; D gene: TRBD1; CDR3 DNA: TGTGCCAGCAGTTCCAGGGACAGGGCCACCGGGGAGCTGTTTTTT; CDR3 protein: CASSSRDRATGELFF
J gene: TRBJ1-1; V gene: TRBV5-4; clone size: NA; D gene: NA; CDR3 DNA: TGTGCCAGCAGCTTGAGTATCCGGACTTACAAGGGGAACACTGAAGCTTTCTTT; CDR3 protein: CASSLSIRTYKGNTEAFF
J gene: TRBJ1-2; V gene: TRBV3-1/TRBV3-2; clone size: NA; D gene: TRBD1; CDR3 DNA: TGTGCCAGCAGCCCGTCGACAGGGACTAACTATGGCTACACCTTC; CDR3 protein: CASSPSTGTNYGYTF
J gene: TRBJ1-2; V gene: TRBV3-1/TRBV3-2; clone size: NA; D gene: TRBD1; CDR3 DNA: TGTGCCAGCAGACTAGGGACAGGGGAAATCACCTTC; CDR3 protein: CASRLGTGEITF
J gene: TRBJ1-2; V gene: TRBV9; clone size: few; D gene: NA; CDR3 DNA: TGTGCCAGCAGCTCAGGGGTCCGTCTTTCCCTGGGAGCGCGCTATGGCTACACCTTC; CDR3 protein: CASSSGVRLSLGARYGYTF
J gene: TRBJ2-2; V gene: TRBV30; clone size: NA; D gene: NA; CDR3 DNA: TGTGCCTGGGCGGGACAGTTGAACACCGGGGAGCTGTTTTTT; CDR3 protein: CAWAGQLNTGELFF
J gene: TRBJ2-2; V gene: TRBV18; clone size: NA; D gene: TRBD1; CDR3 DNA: TGTGCCAGCTCACCAACCGGACAGGGTGGGCCCGGGGAGCTGTTTTTT; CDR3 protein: CASSPTGQGGPGELFF